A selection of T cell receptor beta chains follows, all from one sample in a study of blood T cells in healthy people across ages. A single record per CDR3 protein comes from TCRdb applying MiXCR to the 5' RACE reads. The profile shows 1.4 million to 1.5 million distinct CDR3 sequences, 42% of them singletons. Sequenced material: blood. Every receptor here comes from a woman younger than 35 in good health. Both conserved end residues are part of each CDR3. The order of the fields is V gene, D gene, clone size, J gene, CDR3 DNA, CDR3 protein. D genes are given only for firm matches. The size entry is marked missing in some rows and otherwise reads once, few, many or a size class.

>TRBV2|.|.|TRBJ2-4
TGTGCCAGCAGGGGAGGAGCGGCGAGCTCCTACGAGCTGTACTTC
CASRGGAASSYELYF
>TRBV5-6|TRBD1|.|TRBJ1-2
TGTGCCAGCGGGACAGGGGTAAACTATGGCTACACCTTC
CASGTGVNYGYTF
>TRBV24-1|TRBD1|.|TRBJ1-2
TGTGCCACCAGTGATCCAGGGACAGGGGTCGCCGGCTACACCTTC
CATSDPGTGVAGYTF
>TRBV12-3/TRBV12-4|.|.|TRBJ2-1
TGTGCCAGCAGTACAAGAATGAAAACTGGGAATGAGCAGTTCTTC
CASSTRMKTGNEQFF
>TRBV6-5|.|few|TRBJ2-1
TGTGCCAGCTGGGATCCCTACAATGAGCAGTTCTTC
CASWDPYNEQFF
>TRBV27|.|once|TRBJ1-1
TGTGCCAGCAGTTCCCCAGCCTTGAACACTGAAGCTTTCTTT
CASSSPALNTEAFF
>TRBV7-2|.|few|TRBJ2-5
TGTGCCAGCAGCTTCTGGGCCCAAGAGACCCAGTATTTC
CASSFWAQETQYF
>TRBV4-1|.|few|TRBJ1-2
TGCGCCAGCAGCCAAGTACAAACCCCCGGCTACACCTTC
CASSQVQTPGYTF
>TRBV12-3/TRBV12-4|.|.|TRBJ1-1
TGTGCCACCAGCGCCTCGGACAAGAACACTGAAGCTTTCTTT
CATSASDKNTEAFF
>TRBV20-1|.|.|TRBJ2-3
TGCAGTGCTAGCACAACAGGGAACGGAGGCACAGATACGCAGTATTTT
CSASTTGNGGTDTQYF
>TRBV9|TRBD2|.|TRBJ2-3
TGTGCCAGCAGCGTAGGTGGGACTAGCGGGGTCACAGATACGCAGTATTTT
CASSVGGTSGVTDTQYF
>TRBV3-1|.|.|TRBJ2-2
TGCGCCAGCAGCCAAGGGGGTGGATTTAGAGTCGGGGAGCTGTTTTTT
CASSQGGGFRVGELFF
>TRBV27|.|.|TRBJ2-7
TGTGCCAGCAGTCTTAAATTATATTACGAGCAGTACTTC
CASSLKLYYEQYF
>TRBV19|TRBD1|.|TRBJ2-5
TGTGCCAGTCACGATCAGGGGGCCCAAGAGACCCAGTACTTC
CASHDQGAQETQYF
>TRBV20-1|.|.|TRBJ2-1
TGCAGTGCTATCCCCCCGGGGAGCGTCTACAATGAGCAGTTCTTC
CSAIPPGSVYNEQFF
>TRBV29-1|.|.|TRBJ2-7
TGCAGCGCTGCCGGGACCGTCCGCTACGAGCAGTACTTC
CSAAGTVRYEQYF
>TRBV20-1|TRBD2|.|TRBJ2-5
TGCAGTGCTAGCCCTTCTTCCGGGGGGACCGAAGAGACCCAGTACTTC
CSASPSSGGTEETQYF
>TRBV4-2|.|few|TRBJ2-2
TGTGCCAGCAGCCAACGAGTTGGCACCCCCTCCTACACCGGGGAGCTGTTTTTT
CASSQRVGTPSYTGELFF
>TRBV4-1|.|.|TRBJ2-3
TGCGCCAGCAGCCAATTACCCGGAGACGCAGATACGCAGTATTTT
CASSQLPGDADTQYF
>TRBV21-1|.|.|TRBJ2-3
TGTGCCAGCAGCAATAGCGCAGAACATACAGATACGCAGTATTTT
CASSNSAEHTDTQYF
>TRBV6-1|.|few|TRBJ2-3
TGTGCCAGCGGACTTTACAGGGCCCGCGGGATGACAGATACGCAGTATTTT
CASGLYRARGMTDTQYF
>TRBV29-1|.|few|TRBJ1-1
TGCAGCGCCGTCCCCCAGTCTGAAGCTTTCTTT
CSAVPQSEAFF
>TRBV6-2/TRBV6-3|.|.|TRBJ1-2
TGTGCCAGCAGTTACTCCCCAGGGGCTCTCTATGGCTACACCTTC
CASSYSPGALYGYTF
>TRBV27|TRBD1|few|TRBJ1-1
TGTGCCAGCAGTTTATCGGGGACAGGGAGGGTCACTGAAGCTTTCTTT
CASSLSGTGRVTEAFF
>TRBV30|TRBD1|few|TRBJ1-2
TGTGCCTGGAGTACCGGGACAGGTTATAACTATGGCTACACCTTC
CAWSTGTGYNYGYTF
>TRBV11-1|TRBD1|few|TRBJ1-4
TGTGCCAGCAGCTTTGAAGCAGGGGGAGAAAAACTGTTTTTT
CASSFEAGGEKLFF
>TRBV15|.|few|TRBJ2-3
TGTGCCACCAGCAAAGCTCCGGTAGATACGCAGTATTTT
CATSKAPVDTQYF
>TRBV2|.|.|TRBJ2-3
TGTGCCAGAACCCTGACTCCCCTGAGCACAGATACGCAGTATTTT
CARTLTPLSTDTQYF
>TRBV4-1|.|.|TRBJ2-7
TGCGCCAGCAGCCAACTCCATAAGGGGGGGTTCTACGAGCAGTACTTC
CASSQLHKGGFYEQYF
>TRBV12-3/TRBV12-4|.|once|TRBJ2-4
TGTGCCAGCAGTTGCGGGCGGGGCATTCAGTACTTC
CASSCGRGIQYF
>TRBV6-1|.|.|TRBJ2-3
TGTGCCAGCAGTGAAGGTCTCATAGAAACAGATACGCAGTATTTT
CASSEGLIETDTQYF
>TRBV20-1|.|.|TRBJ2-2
TGCAGTGCTAGTTCAGGGGAAACCGGGGAGCTGTTTTTT
CSASSGETGELFF
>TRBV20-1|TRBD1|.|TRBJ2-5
TGCAGTGCTCGGCAGGGGGCTACCCGAGAGACCCAGTACTTC
CSARQGATRETQYF
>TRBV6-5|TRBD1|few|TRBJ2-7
TGTGCCAGCAGTTACTCGTTTACAGGGGGCAGGTCCTACGAGCAGTACTTC
CASSYSFTGGRSYEQYF
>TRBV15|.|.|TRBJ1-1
TGTGCCACCAGCGGGGCGGGGACGGAGAACACTGAAGCTTTCTTT
CATSGAGTENTEAFF
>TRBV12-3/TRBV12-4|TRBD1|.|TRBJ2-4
TGTGCCAGCAGCCGGACAGGGTTGGCAGCCAAAAACATTCAGTACTTC
CASSRTGLAAKNIQYF
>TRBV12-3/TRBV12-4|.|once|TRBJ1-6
TGTGCCAGCAGTTTGGACAGATTCGTCCGTAATTCACCCCTCCACTTT
CASSLDRFVRNSPLHF
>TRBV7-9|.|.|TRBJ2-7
TGTGCCACCCAGATCGGCGAGCAGTACTTC
CATQIGEQYF
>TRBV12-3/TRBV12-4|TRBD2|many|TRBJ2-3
TGTGCCAGCAGCCCGACTAGCAGCACAGATACGCAGTATTTT
CASSPTSSTDTQYF
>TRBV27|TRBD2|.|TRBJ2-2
TGTGCCAGCAGTTTACCGGCTAGCGGGAGGGCGGACACCGGGGAGCTGTTTTTT
CASSLPASGRADTGELFF
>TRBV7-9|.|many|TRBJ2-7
TGTGCCAGCAGCTTAACAGGGCTAGCCGAGCAGTACTTC
CASSLTGLAEQYF
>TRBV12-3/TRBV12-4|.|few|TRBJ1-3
TGTGCCAGCACGAATTCCCAGGTTGCTGGAAACACCATATATTTT
CASTNSQVAGNTIYF
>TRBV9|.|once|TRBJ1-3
TGTGCCAGCAGCCCCCTCCCCGCTGGAAACACCATATATTTT
CASSPLPAGNTIYF
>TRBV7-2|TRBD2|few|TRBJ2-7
TGTGCCAGCAGCTTACCTCTCGGGACTAGCGGGAGGAGGCAGTACTTC
CASSLPLGTSGRRQYF
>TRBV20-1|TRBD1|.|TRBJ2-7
TGCAGTGCTGACAGGGGTGGAATCGAGCAGTACTTC
CSADRGGIEQYF
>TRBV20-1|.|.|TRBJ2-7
TGCAGTGCTGTACTAGCTCGGCAGTACTTC
CSAVLARQYF
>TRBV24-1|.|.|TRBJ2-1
TGTGCCACCAGTGGAGGGGGGTTCTATGAGCAGTTCTTC
CATSGGGFYEQFF
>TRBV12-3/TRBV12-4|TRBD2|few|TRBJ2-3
TGTGCCAGCAGTTTAGTAGTTAGCGGGGACCACCTCGGCACAGATACGCAGTATTTT
CASSLVVSGDHLGTDTQYF
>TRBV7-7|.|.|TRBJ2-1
TGTGCCAGCAGCCTAGCGGGACAGGGGATTGATGAGCAGTTCTTC
CASSLAGQGIDEQFF
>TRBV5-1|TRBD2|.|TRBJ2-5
TGCGCCAGCAGCTTGGCCTATCGAGAGGGGGATAGCGGGAGGCCCAATGAGCAGTACTTC
CASSLAYREGDSGRPNEQYF
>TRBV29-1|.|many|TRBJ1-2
TGCAGCGTTCTTGGGGAGTCGAATGGCTACACCTTC
CSVLGESNGYTF
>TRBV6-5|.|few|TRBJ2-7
TGTGCCAGCAGTTACTCGCCCCTGACTCATTACGAGCAGTACTTC
CASSYSPLTHYEQYF
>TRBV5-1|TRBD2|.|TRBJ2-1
TGCGCCAGCAGTTTAGCGGGACCCGACAATGAGCAGTTCTTC
CASSLAGPDNEQFF
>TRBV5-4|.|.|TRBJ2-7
TGTGCCAGCAGCTGGGCATTGCACCAGGGAGTCTCCTACGAGCAGTACTTC
CASSWALHQGVSYEQYF
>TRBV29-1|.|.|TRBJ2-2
TGCAGCGTTGGGGGTCAGACTGGGAAGGGGGAGCTGTTTTTT
CSVGGQTGKGELFF
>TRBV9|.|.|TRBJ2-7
TGTGCCAGCAGCGAAGAGATAGTGAGCGAGCAGTACTTC
CASSEEIVSEQYF
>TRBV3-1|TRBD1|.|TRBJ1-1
TGTGCCAGCAGCTTCTGGACAGGGGGCGTCTCTGAAGCTTTCTTT
CASSFWTGGVSEAFF
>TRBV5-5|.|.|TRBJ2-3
TGTGCCAGCAGCCTCTATAGCGCCTACACAGATACGCAGTATTTT
CASSLYSAYTDTQYF
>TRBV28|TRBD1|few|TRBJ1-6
TGTGCCAGCAGGAGCTTTTCCGGGACAGGAGTTTCACCCCTCCACTTT
CASRSFSGTGVSPLHF